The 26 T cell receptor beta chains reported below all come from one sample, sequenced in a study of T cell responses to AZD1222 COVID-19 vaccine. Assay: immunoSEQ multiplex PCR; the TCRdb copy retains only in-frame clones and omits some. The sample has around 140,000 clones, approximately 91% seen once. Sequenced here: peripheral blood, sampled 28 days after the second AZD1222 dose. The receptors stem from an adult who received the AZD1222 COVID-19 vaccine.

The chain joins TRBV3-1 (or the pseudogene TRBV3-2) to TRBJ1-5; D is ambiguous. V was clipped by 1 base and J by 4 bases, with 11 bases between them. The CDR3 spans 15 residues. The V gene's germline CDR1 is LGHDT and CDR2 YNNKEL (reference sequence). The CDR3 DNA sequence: TGTGCCAGCAGCCAAGGCAGGACGGAAAATCAGCCCCAGCATTTT. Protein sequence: CASSQGRTENQPQHF.

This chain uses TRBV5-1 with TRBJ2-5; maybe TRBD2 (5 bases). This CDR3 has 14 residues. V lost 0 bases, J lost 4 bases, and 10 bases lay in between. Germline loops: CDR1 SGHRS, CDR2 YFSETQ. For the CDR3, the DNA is TGCGCCAGCAGCTTGGCGGGGAGCAGAGAGACCCAGTACTTC. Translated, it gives CASSLAGSRETQYF.

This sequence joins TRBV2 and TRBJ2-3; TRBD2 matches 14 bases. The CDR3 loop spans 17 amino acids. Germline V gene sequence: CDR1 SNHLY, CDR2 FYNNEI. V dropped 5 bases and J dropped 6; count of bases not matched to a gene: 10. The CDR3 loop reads CASSPRTSGGNVDTQYF. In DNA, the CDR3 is TGTGCCAGCAGTCCAAGGACTAGCGGGGGGAACGTGGATACGCAGTATTTT.

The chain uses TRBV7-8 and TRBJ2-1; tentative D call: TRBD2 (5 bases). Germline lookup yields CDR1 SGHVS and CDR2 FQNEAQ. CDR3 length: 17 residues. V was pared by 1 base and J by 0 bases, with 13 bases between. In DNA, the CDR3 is TGTGCCAGCAGCTTAGGTGGTGGTGGGAGCTCCTACAATGAGCAGTTCTTC. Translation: CASSLGGGGSSYNEQFF.

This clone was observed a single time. DNA for the CDR3: TGTGCCACCAGTGATGTATCGACAGGGGGCTTTACTGAAGCTTTCTTT. It specifies CATSDVSTGGFTEAFF. The chain carries TRBV24-1 and TRBJ1-1, with 10 bases identical to TRBD1. This CDR3 has 16 amino acids. The J segment lost 5 bases and the V segment lost 3 bases, leaving 8 bases of the junction unmatched. Germline assignment: CDR1 KGHDR and CDR2 SFDVKD.

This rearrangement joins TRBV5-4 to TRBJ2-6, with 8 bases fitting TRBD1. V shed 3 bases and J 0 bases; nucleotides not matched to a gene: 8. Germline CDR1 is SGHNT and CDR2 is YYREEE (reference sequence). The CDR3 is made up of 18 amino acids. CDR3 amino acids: CASSSSGQAVSGANVLTF. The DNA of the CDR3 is TGTGCCAGCAGCTCTTCGGGACAGGCCGTCTCTGGGGCCAACGTCCTGACTTTC.

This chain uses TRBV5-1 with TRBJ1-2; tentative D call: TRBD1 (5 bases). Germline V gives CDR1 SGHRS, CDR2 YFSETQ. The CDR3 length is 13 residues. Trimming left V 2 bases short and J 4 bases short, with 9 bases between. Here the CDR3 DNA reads TGCGCCAGCAGCTTTGGGGCGATCTATGGCTACACCTTC. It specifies CASSFGAIYGYTF. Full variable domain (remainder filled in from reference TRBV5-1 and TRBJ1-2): KAGVTQTPRYLIKTRGQQVTLSCSPISGHRSVSWYQQTPGQGLQFLFEYFSETQRNKGNFPGRFSGRQFSNSRSEMNVSTLELGDSALYLCASSFGAIYGYTFGSGTRLTVV.

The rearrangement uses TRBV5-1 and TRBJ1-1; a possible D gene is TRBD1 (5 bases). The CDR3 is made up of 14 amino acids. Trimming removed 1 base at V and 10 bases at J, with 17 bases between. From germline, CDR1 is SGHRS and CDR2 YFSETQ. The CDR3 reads CASSLRGLSGLAFF. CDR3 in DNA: TGCGCCAGCAGCTTGAGGGGTCTGAGTGGGTTAGCTTTCTTT. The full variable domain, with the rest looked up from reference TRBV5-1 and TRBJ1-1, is KAGVTQTPRYLIKTRGQQVTLSCSPISGHRSVSWYQQTPGQGLQFLFEYFSETQRNKGNFPGRFSGRQFSNSRSEMNVSTLELGDSALYLCASSLRGLSGLAFFGQGTRLTVV.

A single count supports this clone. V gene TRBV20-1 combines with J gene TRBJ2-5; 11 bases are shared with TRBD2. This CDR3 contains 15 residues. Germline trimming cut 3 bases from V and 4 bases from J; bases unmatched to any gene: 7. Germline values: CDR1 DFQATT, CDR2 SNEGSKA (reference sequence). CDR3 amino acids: CSASFSGGAPETQYF. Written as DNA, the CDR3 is TGCAGTGCTAGTTTTAGCGGGGGGGCCCCAGAGACCCAGTACTTC.

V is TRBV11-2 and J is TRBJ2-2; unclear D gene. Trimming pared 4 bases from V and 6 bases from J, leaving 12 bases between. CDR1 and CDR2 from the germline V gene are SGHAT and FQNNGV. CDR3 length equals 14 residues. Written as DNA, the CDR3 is TGTGCCAGCAGCTACAACCATTTCTCCGGGGAGCTGTTTTTT. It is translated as CASSYNHFSGELFF.

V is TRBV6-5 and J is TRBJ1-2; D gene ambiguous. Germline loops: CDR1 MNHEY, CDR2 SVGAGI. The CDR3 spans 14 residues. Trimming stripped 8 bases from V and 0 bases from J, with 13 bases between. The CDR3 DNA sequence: TGTGCCAGCGCTCCCGGAGGACCTAACTATGGCTACACCTTC. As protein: CASAPGGPNYGYTF.

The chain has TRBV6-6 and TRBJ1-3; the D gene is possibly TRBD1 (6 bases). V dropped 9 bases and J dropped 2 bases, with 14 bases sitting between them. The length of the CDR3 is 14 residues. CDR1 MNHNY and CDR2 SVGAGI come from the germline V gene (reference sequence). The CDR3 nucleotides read TGTGCCAGTACCGACAGGCCCGCTGGAAACACCATATATTTT. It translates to CASTDRPAGNTIYF.

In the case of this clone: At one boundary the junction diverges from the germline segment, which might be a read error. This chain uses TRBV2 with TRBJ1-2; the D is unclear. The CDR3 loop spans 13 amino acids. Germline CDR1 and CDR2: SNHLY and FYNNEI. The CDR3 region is CASSGGALARSYF. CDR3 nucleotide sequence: TGTGCCAGCAGTGGAGGTGCACTCGCCAGGAGCTACTTC.

As DNA, the CDR3 is TGCGCCAGCAGCCAAGACGGGCTCAGGGGGGAAGCTTTCTTT. This translates into CASSQDGLRGEAFF. The V and J genes are TRBV4-3 and TRBJ1-1; the match to TRBD1 covers 7 bases. The CDR3 extends over 14 amino acids. Germline-derived CDR1 and CDR2 are LGHNA and YSLEER. V trimming: 0 bases; J trimming: 8 bases; junction bases outside the gene matches: 6.

The CDR3 reads CASSRGAGESEKLFF. DNA for the CDR3: TGTGCCAGCAGCCGGGGTGCGGGCGAGAGTGAAAAACTGTTTTTT. This chain connects TRBV7-9 to TRBJ1-4; D uncertain. This CDR3 contains 15 residues. The ends were cut back, 5 bases at V and 7 bases at J, with 17 bases in the middle. CDR1 SEHNR and CDR2 FQNEAQ come from the germline V gene (reference sequence). Variable domain in full (rest from reference TRBV7-9 and TRBJ1-4): DTGVSQNPRHKITKRGQNVTFRCDPISEHNRLYWYRQTLGQGPEFLTYFQNEAQLEKSRLLSDRFSAERPKGSFSTLEIQRTEQGDSAMYLCASSRGAGESEKLFFGSGTQLSVL.

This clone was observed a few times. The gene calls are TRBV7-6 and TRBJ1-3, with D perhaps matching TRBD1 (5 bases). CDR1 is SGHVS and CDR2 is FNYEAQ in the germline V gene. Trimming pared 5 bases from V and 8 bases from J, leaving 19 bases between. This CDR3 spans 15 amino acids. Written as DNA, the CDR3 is TGTGCCAGCAGCGTAGGGGACGGGCAGGGCTACACCATATATTTT. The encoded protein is CASSVGDGQGYTIYF.

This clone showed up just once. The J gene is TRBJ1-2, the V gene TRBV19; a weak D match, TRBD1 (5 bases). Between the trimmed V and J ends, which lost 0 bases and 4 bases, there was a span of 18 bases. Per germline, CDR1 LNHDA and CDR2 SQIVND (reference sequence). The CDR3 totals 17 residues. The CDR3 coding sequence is TGTGCCAGTAGTATAGATGAGCAGGGTCGGCTCGGCTATGGCTACACCTTC. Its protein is CASSIDEQGRLGYGYTF.

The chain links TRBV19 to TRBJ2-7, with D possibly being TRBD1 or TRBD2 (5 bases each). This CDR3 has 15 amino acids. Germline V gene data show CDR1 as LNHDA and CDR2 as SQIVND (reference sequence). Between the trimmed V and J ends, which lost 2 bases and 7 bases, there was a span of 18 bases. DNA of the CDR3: TGTGCCAGTAGTATAACCGGGACCCCCCGGGAAGAGCAGTACTTC. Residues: CASSITGTPREEQYF.

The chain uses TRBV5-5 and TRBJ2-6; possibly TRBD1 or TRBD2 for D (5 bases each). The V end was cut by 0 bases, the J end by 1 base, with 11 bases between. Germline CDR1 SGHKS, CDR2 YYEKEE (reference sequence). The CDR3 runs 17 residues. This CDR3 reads CASSLGLRGSGANVLTF. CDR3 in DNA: TGTGCCAGCAGCTTGGGATTGAGGGGATCTGGGGCCAACGTCCTGACTTTC.

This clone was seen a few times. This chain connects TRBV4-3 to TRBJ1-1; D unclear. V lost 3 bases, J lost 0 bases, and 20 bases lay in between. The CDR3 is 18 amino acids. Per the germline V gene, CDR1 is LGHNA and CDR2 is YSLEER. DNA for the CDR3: TGCGCCAGCAGCCACCACTCTTTCGCGGGATTCATGAACACTGAAGCTTTCTTT. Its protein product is CASSHHSFAGFMNTEAFF.

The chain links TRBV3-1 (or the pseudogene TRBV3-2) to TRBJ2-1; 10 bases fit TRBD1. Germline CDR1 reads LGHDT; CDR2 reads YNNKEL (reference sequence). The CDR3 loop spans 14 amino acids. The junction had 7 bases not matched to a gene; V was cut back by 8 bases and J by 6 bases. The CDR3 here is CASLGTGDGNEQFF. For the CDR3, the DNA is TGTGCCAGCCTCGGGACAGGGGACGGCAATGAGCAGTTCTTC.

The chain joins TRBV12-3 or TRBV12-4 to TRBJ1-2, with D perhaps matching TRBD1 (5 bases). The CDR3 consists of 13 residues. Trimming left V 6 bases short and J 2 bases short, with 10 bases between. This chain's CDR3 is CASRRAGNYGYTF. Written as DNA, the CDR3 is TGTGCCAGCAGGCGGGCAGGGAACTATGGCTACACCTTC.

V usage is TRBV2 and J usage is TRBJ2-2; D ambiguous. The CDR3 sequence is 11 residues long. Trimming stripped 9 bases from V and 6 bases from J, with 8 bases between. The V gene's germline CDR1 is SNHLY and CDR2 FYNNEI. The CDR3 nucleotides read TGTGCCAGTAAGGTCTCCGGGGAGCTGTTTTTT. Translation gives CASKVSGELFF.

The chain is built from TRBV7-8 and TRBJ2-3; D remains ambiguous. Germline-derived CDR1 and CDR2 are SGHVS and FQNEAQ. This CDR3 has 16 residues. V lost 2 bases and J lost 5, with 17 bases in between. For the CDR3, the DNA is TGTGCCAGCAGCTTACAGTCCGGACGGTGGGGAGATACGCAGTATTTT. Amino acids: CASSLQSGRWGDTQYF. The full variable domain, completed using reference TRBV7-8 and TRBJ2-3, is GAGVSQSPRYKVAKRGQDVALRCDPISGHVSLFWYQQALGQGPEFLTYFQNEAQLDKSGLPSDRFFAERPEGSVSTLKIQRTQQEDSAVYLCASSLQSGRWGDTQYFGPGTRLTVL.

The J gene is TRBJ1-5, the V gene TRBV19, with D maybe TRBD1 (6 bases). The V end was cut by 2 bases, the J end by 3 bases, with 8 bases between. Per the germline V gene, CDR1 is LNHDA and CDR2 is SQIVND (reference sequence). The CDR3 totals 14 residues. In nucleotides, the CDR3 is TGTGCCAGTAGTATACGGGACAACAATCAGCCCCAGCATTTT. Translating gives CASSIRDNNQPQHF.

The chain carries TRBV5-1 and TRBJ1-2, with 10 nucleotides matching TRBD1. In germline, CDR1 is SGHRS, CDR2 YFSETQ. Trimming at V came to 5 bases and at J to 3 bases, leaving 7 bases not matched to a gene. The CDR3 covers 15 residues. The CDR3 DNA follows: TGCGCCAGCAGATCCACCGGGACAGGGGACTATGGCTACACCTTC. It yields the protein CASRSTGTGDYGYTF.